This TCR beta chain emerged from a study of OX40 agonist ivuxolimab in advanced cancers. About the investigation overall: Ivuxolimab, which targeted the costimulatory receptor OX40 (CD134), was an agonistic, fully human IgG2 monoclonal antibody. Intravenous ivuxolimab was administered to patients every 2 weeks at six dose levels: 0.01, 0.1, 0.3, 1.5, 3 and 10 mg/kg. Of the approximately 54 dose-escalation patients, hepatocellular carcinoma was present in some 19, melanoma in some 15, renal cell carcinoma in 9 and head and neck cancer in 9. A male proportion of 75% to 85% and a mean age of roughly 58 years, ranging from about 23 to 90, were recorded for the dose-escalation cohort. Patients were allowed to have had prior anti-PD-1, anti-PD-L1 or anti-CTLA-4 therapy, and 40% of the dose-escalation patients had previously received checkpoint inhibitors. Three dose-escalation patients achieved partial responses, one with hepatocellular carcinoma and two with cutaneous melanoma. Peripheral TCRbeta sequencing was intended to test whether TCR sequence diversity was altered and clonal T-cell expansion was caused by ivuxolimab. The paper describes the monotherapy dose-escalation part (N = 52 patients) of the phase I trial of ivuxolimab.

As to this clone: Its target antigen remains unknown. No per-base quality is available; no much larger clone lies one base away.

To sequence the TCRbeta CDR3 region, genomic DNA was isolated from the sorted cells. The immunoSEQ Assay was used for sequencing of TCRbeta CDR3 regions. Drawn from immuneACCESS, this table holds only the in-frame rearrangements with V and J called that TCRdb kept. Clones are partly lost; checked studies trace under half to an unresolved V gene and leave the rest unexplained. The sample has 13,000 or so clones on record, approximately 82% of them singletons. The leading ten clones occupy roughly a fifth of the sample. From the germline V gene (reference sequence), CDR1 is SGHNT and CDR2 is YYREEE. Between the V and J ends, shortened by 1 base and 0 bases respectively, the junction contains 13 bases. Measured from the cysteine to the phenylalanine, the CDR3 is 16 residues long. Only the CDR3 DNA stays, 48 bases, in frame from base 1. The trial excluded patients who had a history of autoimmune disease or were on systemic immunosuppression. Peripheral blood for TCR sequencing was drawn from every dose cohort at baseline, at cycle 4 day 1 and at cycle 7 day 1. Samples came from an open-label, multicenter, first-in-human phase I dose-escalation trial of ivuxolimab. Adults with locally advanced or metastatic melanoma, renal cell carcinoma, hepatocellular carcinoma or head and neck squamous cell carcinoma were enrolled in the trial. CD4+ and CD8+ T cells were sorted separately from peripheral blood before TCR sequencing.

Summary of the overall study and its limitations: Clonal expansion of both CD4+ and CD8+ blood T cells was observed from baseline to week 6 at doses 0.1 to 3.0 mg/kg. Which antigens the clonally expanded peripheral T cells were specific for was not determined. In the 0.1-3.0 mg/kg groups, partial responders were among the patients with the lowest normalized peripheral clonal expansion, particularly in CD8+ T cells. Low levels of normalized T-cell clonal expansion were also seen in some nonresponding patients. After ivuxolimab, CD8+ T cells had more expanded clones than CD4+ T cells on average.

The sequence was obtained from an adult with an advanced solid tumor such as melanoma, head and neck, liver or kidney cancer. The chain uses TRBV5-4 and TRBJ1-2; TRBD1 is a weak D gene call, 6 bases matching. Source: CD4+ or CD8+ T cells sorted from blood, taken in a trial of the OX40 agonist ivuxolimab. The nucleotides read TGTGCCAGCAGCTTGTTTAGGGACAAATCTAACTATGGCTACACCTTC. Translated, this is CASSLFRDKSNYGYTF.